This TCR beta chain was identified during a study of chemoradiotherapy in HPV16-positive cancers. The wider study: A couple of HPV16-positive patients' cells yielded candidate HPV-specific clones and common motifs.

General observations from the study: Only a couple of HPV16-positive patients supplied the functional HPV-specificity definition. During treatment, candidate HPV-specific clones and E7-related motifs expanded in tumor.

Trimming removed 4 bases at V and 3 bases at J, with 9 bases between. The germline CDR1 and CDR2 sequences are ENHRY and SYGVKD. CDR3 length equals 13 residues. This clone was counted only a few times. Its antigen is currently unknown. Samples were taken several times over chemoradiotherapy. TCRdb's table, derived via immunoSEQ multiplex PCR, lists solely in-frame clones and lacks some. The data contain 7,500 to 10,000 clones, around three quarters of them singletons. This TCR derives from a human donor with HPV-associated anogenital cancer. Collection took place from a patient who underwent chemoradiotherapy. The V call is TRBV10-3, the J call TRBJ1-2; D is unclear. CDR3 DNA: TGTGCCATCAGTGGTGACGTGGACTATGGCTACACCTTC. Translating gives CAISGDVDYGYTF.